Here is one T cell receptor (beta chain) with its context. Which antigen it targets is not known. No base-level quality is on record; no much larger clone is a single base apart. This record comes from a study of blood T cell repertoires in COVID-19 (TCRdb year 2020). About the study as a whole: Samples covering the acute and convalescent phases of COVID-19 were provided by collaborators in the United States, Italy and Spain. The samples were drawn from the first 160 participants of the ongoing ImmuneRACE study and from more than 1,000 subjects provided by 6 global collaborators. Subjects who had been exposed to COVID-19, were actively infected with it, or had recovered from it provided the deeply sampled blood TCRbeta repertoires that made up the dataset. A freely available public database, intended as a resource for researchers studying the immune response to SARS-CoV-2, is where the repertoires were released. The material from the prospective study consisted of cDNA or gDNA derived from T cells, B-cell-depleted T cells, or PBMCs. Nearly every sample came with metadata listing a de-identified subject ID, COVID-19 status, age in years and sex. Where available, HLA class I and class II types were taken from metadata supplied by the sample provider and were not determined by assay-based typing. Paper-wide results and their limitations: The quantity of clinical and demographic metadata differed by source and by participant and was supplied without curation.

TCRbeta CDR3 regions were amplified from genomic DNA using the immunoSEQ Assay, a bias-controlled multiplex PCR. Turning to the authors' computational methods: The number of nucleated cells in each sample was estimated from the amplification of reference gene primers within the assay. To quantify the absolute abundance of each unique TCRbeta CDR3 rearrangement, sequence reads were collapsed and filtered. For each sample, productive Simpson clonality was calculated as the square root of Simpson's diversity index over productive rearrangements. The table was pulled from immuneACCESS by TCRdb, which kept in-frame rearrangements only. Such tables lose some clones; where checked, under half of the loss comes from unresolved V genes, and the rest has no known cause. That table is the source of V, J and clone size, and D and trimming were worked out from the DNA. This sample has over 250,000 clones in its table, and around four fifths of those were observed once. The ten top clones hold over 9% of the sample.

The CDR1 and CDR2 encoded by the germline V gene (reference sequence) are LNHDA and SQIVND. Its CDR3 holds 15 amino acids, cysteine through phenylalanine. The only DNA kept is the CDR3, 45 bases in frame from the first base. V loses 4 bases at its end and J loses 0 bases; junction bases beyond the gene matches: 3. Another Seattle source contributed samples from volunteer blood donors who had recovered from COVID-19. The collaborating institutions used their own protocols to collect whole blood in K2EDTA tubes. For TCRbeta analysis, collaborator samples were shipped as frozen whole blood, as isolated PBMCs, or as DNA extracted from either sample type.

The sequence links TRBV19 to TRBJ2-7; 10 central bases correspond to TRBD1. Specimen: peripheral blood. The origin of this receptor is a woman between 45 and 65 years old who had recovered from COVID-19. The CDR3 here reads CASSTGQGFSYEQYF. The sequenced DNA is TGTGCCAGTAGTACGGGACAGGGGTTCTCCTACGAGCAGTACTTC.